This T cell receptor beta chain was sequenced in a study of blood T cell repertoires in COVID-19. Looking at the study overall: Both acute and convalescent COVID-19 samples were obtained from the United States, Italy and Spain.

Some clones are missing from TCRdb's copy, which holds only in-frame ones; the method was immunoSEQ multiplex PCR. The sample carries about 200,000 clones, around 84% recorded once. Participants' own reports of clinical history determined their cohort assignment. Contact with a PCR-confirmed or clinician-diagnosed COVID-19 case occurred within 2 weeks of entry. Germline CDR1 reads MDHEN; CDR2 reads SYDVKM. The CDR3 covers 18 residues. Trimming left V 6 bases short and J 3 bases short, with 21 bases between. Sequencing was performed on PBMCs or T cells enriched from blood (not recorded which). This receptor was taken from a woman in her thirties who had been exposed to COVID-19. The chain employs TRBV28 and TRBJ1-6; the D gene is possibly TRBD1 (5 bases). The CDR3 DNA sequence: TGTGCCAGCAGGGATGGGACTCATTCTTTGGGCTATAATTCACCCCTCCACTTT. Translated: CASRDGTHSLGYNSPLHF.